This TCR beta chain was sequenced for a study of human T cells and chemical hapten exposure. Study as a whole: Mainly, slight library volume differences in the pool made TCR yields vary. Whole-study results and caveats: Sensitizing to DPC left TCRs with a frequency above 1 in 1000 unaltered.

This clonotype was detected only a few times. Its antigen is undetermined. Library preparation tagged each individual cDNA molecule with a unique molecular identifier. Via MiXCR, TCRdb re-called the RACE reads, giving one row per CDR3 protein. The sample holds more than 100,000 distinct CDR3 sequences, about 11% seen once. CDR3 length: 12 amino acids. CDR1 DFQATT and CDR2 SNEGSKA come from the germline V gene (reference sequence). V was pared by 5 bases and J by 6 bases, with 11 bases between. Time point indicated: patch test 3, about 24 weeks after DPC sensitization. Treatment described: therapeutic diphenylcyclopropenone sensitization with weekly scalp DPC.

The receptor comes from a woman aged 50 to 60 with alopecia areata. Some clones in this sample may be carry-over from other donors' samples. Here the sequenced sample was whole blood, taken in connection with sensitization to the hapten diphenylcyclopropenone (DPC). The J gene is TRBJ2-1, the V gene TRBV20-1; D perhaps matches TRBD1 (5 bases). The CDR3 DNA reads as TGCAGTGCTCCTAGGGGAAGCAATGAGCAGTTCTTC. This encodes CSAPRGSNEQFF.